Sequencing of this T cell receptor beta chain was carried out in a study of molecular identifiers for immune sequencing clone quantification. Germline V gene sequence: CDR1 LGHDT, CDR2 YNNKEL (reference sequence). V shed 4 bases and J shed 4 bases, with 16 bases lying between them. This CDR3 has 15 residues. MiXCR, run by TCRdb on the PCR reads, gives a single entry per CDR3 protein. This table holds 300,000 to 400,000 distinct CDR3 sequences, 20% to 25% found once. Study observations and caveats: It was shown that clones above 20 RNA copies held over 99% of effector molecules, but under 1% in naive cells.

Source material for naive CD8 libraries was about 19,000 to 1,000,000 sorted cells, with 10%, 30% or 50% RNA. A word on this clonotype: Its specificity is unknown. It may be a read error: a sequence one base away is much more abundant.

Sequences were obtained from naive CD8+ T cells from blood, with Jurkat cell RNA spiked in. Subset given: FACS-sorted CD8+CD4-CCR7+CD45RA+ naive T cells. The source is a human donor in good health. Some libraries in this study had Jurkat cell RNA spiked in. The chain recombines TRBV3-1 with TRBJ1-1; no firm D call. The CDR3 region has the DNA TGTGCCAGCAGCCTCCTTGAGGAGTTGGGCACTGAAGCTTTCTTT. Its translation: CASSLLEELGTEAFF.